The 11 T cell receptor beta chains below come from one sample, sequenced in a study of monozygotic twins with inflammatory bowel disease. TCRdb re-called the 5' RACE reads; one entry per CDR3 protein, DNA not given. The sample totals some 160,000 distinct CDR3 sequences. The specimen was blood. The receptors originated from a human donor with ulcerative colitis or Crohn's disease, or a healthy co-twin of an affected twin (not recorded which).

This chain's CDR3 is CASSHNRLAGDNTQYF. The rearrangement links TRBV2 to TRBJ2-3; checking the TCRdb D call of TRBD2 is not possible without DNA. The CDR3 is 16 amino acids. Germline CDR1 reads SNHLY; CDR2 reads FYNNEI.

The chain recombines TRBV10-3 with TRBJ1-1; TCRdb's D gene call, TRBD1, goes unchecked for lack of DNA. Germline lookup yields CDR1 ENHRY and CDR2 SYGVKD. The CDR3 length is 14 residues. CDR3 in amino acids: CAIQRDRGETEAFF.

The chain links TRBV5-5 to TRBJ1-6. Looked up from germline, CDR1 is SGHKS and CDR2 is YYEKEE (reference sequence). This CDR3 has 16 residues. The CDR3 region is CASSPVPGNLNSPLHF. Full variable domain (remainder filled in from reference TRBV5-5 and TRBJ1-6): DAGVTQSPTHLIKTRGQQVTLRCSPISGHKSVSWYQQVLGQGPQFIFQYYEKEERGRGNFPDRFSARQFPNYSSELNVNALLLGDSALYLCASSPVPGNLNSPLHFGNGTRLTVT.

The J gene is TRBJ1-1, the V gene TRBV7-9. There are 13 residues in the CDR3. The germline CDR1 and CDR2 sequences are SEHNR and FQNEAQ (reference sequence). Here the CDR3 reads CASSFDSNTEAFF.

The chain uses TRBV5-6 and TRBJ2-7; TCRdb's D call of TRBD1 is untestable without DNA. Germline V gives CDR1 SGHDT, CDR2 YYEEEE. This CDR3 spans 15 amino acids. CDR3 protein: CASSPHRDTKYEQYF.

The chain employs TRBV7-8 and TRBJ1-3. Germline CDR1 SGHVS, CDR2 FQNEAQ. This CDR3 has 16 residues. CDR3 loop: CASSHKRQVSGNTIYF.

This chain's CDR3 is CASSHPSWGRTSSGNPQFF. The V gene is TRBV11-2, the J gene TRBJ2-1; the TCRdb D gene call, TRBD2, has no DNA to confirm it. Per the germline V gene, CDR1 is SGHAT and CDR2 is FQNNGV. The CDR3 consists of 19 residues.

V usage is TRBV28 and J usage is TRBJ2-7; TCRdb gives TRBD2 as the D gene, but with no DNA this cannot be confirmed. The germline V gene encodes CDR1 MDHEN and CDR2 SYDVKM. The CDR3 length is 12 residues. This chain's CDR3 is CASSFGLAEQYF.

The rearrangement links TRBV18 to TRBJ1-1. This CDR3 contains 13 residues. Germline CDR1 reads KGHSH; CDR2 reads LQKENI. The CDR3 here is CASSPQGSTDAFF. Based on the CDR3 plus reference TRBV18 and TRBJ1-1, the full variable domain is NAGVMQNPRHLVRRRGQEARLRCSPMKGHSHVYWYRQLPEEGLKFMVYLQKENIIDESGMPKERFSAEFPKEGPSILRIQQVVRGDSAAYFCASSPQGSTDAFFGQGTRLTVV.

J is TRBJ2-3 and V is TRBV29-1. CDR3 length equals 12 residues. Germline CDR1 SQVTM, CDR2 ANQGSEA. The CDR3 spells CSVEVSTDTQYF.

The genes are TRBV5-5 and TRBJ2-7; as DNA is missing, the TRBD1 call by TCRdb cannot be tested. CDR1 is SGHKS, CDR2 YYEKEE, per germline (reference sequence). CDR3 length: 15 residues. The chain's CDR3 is CASSLNYDRGYEQYF.